This TCR beta chain appears in the sequencing data of a study of T cell responses to AZD1222 COVID-19 vaccine. Regarding the study as a whole: Donors were mostly white British, more females; clonal diversity possibly underestimated. Unmutated variant regions are reportedly the target of nearly half of TCRs that are spike-specific.

For this clone: Its antigen is unknown.

Germline loops: CDR1 LNHDA, CDR2 SQIVND (reference sequence). The CDR3 runs 12 residues. V shed 1 base and J shed 11 bases, with 11 bases lying between them. Profiled with immunoSEQ multiplex PCR; TCRdb holds only in-frame clones, not every one. The sample lists some 150,000 clones, less than 90% occurring once. The sample in question was peripheral blood, obtained on day 0 of MenACWY control vaccination. This sequence originates from an adult in good health. The gene calls are TRBV19 and TRBJ1-1, with no clear D. The CDR3 here is CASSIVEGRAFF. The CDR3 DNA follows: TGTGCCAGTAGTATAGTGGAGGGAAGGGCTTTCTTT.